This record covers a single T cell receptor beta chain. What it binds is not known. The data derive from a study of Ad26.COV2.S vaccination and SARS-CoV-2 variants. Overall study findings and caveats: Vaccinated and placebo-treated recipients had similar non-spike TCR breadth.

Treatment specified: some 20 received Ad26.COV2.S at low or high dose, single or two shots; about five received placebo; per-sample allocation not given. Sampling was done on day 63 after the first vaccine or placebo injection. Cohort 1b enrolled adults aged 18-55 years in Boston. The germline V gene has CDR1 SGHDT and CDR2 YYEEEE. The ends were cut back, 6 bases at V and 4 bases at J, with 13 bases in the middle. This CDR3 spans 13 amino acids. Clones were sequenced by immunoSEQ multiplex PCR, and TCRdb holds only the in-frame ones, with some missing. The table includes about 480,000 clones, around 90% detected once.

The starting material was peripheral blood, obtained in a trial of Ad26.COV2.S vaccine versus placebo. The source is a person between 18 and 59 years old who received the Ad26.COV2.S COVID-19 vaccine or a placebo. The chain carries TRBV5-6 and TRBJ1-2; no firm D call. This CDR3 is CASKPTSTYGYTF. CDR3 bases: TGTGCCAGCAAACCGACTTCCACCTATGGCTACACCTTC.